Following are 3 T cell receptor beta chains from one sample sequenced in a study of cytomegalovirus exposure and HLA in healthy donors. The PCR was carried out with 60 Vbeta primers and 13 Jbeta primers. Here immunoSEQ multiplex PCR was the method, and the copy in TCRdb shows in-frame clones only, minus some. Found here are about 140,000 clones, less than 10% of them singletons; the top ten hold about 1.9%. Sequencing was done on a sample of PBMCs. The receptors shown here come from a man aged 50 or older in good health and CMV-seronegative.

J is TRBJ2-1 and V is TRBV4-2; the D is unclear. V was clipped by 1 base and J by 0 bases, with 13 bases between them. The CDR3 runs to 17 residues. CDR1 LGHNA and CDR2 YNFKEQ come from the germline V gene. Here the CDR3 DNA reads TGTGCCAGCAGCCAAGCTAGTTCGAGTGTCTCCTACAATGAGCAGTTCTTC. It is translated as CASSQASSSVSYNEQFF.

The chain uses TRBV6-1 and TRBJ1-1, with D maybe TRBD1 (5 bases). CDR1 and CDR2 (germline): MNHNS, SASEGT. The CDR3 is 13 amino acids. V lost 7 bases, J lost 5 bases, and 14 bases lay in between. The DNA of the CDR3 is TGTGCCAGCACCGGGGGGAGAGTTACTGAAGCTTTCTTT. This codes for CASTGGRVTEAFF.

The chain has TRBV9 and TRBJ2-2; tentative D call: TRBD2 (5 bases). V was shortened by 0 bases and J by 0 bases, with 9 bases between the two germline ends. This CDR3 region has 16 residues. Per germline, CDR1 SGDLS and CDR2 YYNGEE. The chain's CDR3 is CASSVGGHANTGELFF. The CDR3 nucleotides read TGTGCCAGCAGCGTAGGAGGGCACGCGAACACCGGGGAGCTGTTTTTT.